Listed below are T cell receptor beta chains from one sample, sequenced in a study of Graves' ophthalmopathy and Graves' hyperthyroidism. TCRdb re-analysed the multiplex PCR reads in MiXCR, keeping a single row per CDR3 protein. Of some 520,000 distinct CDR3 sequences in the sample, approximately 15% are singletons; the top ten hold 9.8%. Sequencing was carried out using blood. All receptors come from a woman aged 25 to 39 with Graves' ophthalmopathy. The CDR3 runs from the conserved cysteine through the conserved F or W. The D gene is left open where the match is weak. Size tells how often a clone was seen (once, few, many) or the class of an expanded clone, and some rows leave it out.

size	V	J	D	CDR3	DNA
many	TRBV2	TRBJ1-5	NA	CASRGLNQPQHF	TGTGCCAGCAGAGGGTTAAATCAGCCCCAGCATTTT
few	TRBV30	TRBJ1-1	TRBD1	CAWNPGQGGTEAFF	TGTGCCTGGAATCCGGGACAGGGGGGAACTGAAGCTTTCTTT
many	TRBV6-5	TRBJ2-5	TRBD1	CASSYSGQGKTQYF	TGTGCCAGCAGTTACTCCGGACAGGGGAAGACCCAGTACTTC
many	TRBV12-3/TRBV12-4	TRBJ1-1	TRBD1	CASSSDIGTGDTEAFF	TGTGCCAGCAGTTCGGACATCGGGACAGGGGACACTGAAGCTTTCTTT
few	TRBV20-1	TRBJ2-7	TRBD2	CSVGGASGRDHYEQYF	TGCAGTGTCGGGGGGGCTAGCGGGAGGGATCATTACGAGCAGTACTTC
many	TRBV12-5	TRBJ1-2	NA	CASGLAAVNYGYTF	TGTGCTAGTGGTTTGGCAGCAGTTAACTATGGCTACACCTTC
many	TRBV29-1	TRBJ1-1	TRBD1	CSGERGRTEAFF	TGCAGCGGAGAGAGGGGGCGGACTGAAGCTTTCTTT
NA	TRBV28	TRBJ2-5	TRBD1	CASSPPDRVETQYF	TGTGCCAGCAGCCCGCCCGACAGGGTGGAGACCCAGTACTTC
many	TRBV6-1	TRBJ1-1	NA	CASSEWLGGVNTEAFF	TGTGCCAGCAGTGAATGGTTGGGGGGGGTGAACACTGAAGCTTTCTTT
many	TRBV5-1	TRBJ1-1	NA	CASSVSTGVNTEAFF	TGCGCCAGCAGCGTCTCGACAGGAGTGAACACTGAAGCTTTCTTT
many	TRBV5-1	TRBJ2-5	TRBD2	CASSSTRSGTSDETQYF	TGCGCCAGCAGCTCTACGAGGTCCGGGACTAGCGACGAGACCCAGTACTTC
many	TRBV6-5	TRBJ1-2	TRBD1	CASSYPTDRDGAGYTF	TGTGCCAGCAGTTACCCTACCGACAGGGATGGAGCTGGCTACACCTTC
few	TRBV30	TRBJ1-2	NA	CAWTRSLEGVDFYGYTF	TGTGCCTGGACCCGGTCCTTGGAGGGGGTTGATTTCTATGGCTACACCTTC
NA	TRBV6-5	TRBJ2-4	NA	CASSYSQGNIQYF	TGTGCCAGCAGTTACTCACAGGGAAACATTCAGTACTTC
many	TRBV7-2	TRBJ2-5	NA	CASSSEGLMETQYF	TGTGCCAGCAGCTCCGAGGGTCTTATGGAGACCCAGTACTTC
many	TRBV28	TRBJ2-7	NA	CASSLWDSQYEQYF	TGTGCCAGCAGTTTATGGGACAGTCAGTACGAGCAGTACTTC
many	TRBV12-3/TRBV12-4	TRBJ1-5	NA	CASSLREGSNQPQHF	TGTGCCAGCAGTTTACGGGAGGGGAGCAATCAGCCCCAGCATTTT
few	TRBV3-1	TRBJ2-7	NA	CASSQDIGGTVYEQYF	TGTGCCAGCAGCCAAGATATAGGAGGGACAGTCTACGAGCAGTACTTC
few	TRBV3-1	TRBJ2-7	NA	CASSYKWSGYEQYF	TGTGCCAGCAGCTACAAATGGTCAGGGTACGAGCAGTACTTC
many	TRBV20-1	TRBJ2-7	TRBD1	CSARPLRQGGAGEQYF	TGCAGTGCTAGACCCCTGAGACAGGGGGGAGCGGGTGAGCAGTACTTC
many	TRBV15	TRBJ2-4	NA	CATSRDRAQEHIKYF	TGTGCCACCAGCAGAGATCGGGCCCAGGAGCACATTAAGTACTTC
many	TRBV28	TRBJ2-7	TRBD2	CASSRPPGLADLNEQYF	TGTGCCAGCAGTCGACCCCCGGGACTAGCGGATCTAAACGAGCAGTACTTC
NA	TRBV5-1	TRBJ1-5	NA	CASSPAGGGNQPQHF	TGCGCCAGCAGCCCCGCCGGGGGAGGGAATCAGCCCCAGCATTTT